The rows below give T cell receptor beta chains drawn from one sample of a study of liver allograft versus peripheral blood T cells. TCRdb called the reads again in MiXCR, with one record for every CDR3 protein. The sample holds 6,000 or so distinct CDR3 sequences, around 16% seen once. The receptor source for this set is a human patient who had a liver transplant. Some of these T cells may belong to the graft donor. CDR3s include the opening cysteine and the closing phenylalanine or tryptophan. Each record gives: J gene, clone size, V gene, D gene, CDR3 DNA, CDR3 protein. A D gene is named only where the DNA matches it firmly. A row's size may be missing; if present it is once, few, many or a size class.

TRBJ1-1	.	TRBV12-3/TRBV12-4	.	TGTGCCAGCAGTCCCTTCGGGGGAGGGGGTGAAGCTTTCTTT	CASSPFGGGGEAFF
TRBJ1-2	many	TRBV6-5	.	TGTGCCAGCAGTTATCCGGGTGGTGGTGATGGCTACACCTTC	CASSYPGGGDGYTF
TRBJ1-2	medium-sized	TRBV29-1	.	TGCCTCGGGCTGGGGGACTATGGCTACACCTTC	CLGLGDYGYTF
TRBJ1-4	.	TRBV6-1	.	TGTGCCAGCAGTTACCTTTCGGACTCGACGCTGTTTTTT	CASSYLSDSTLFF
TRBJ1-2	many	TRBV28	TRBD1	TGTGCCAGCAGTCCAGGGGGCCTCTTGGGCTACACCTTC	CASSPGGLLGYTF
TRBJ2-5	.	TRBV3-1	TRBD2	TGTGCCAGCAGCCCCGGGACTAGCGGGACACCCCAAGAGACCCAGTACTTC	CASSPGTSGTPQETQYF
TRBJ2-2	once	TRBV13	TRBD2	TGTGCCAGCAGCTTAGGCCCTTCTAGCGGGGTTACCGGGGAGCTGTTTTTT	CASSLGPSSGVTGELFF
TRBJ2-1	medium-sized	TRBV29-1	TRBD2	TGCAGCGTTGATTCAGGGACTAGCGTATACAATGAGCAGTTCTTC	CSVDSGTSVYNEQFF
TRBJ2-1	.	TRBV13	TRBD1	TGTGCCAGCAGCTCGCCGGGACAGGATATCAATGAGCAGTTCTTC	CASSSPGQDINEQFF
TRBJ1-2	many	TRBV11-2	.	TGTGCCAGCAGCTTAGTGTCCGATCCGCCCTATGGCTACACCTTC	CASSLVSDPPYGYTF
TRBJ1-2	many	TRBV24-1	.	TGTGCCACCAGTGCCATGGGGGCTTGGACCTTC	CATSAMGAWTF
TRBJ1-1	many	TRBV13	.	TGTGCCAGCAGCACTCCGGGACATCCTGAAGCTTTCTTT	CASSTPGHPEAFF
TRBJ1-2	many	TRBV5-4	TRBD1	TGTGCCAGCAGCTTGGATTTGGCAGGGGGCCTTGGCTACACCTTC	CASSLDLAGGLGYTF
TRBJ2-7	many	TRBV19	.	TGTGCCAGTCATGACCAGACGGGCTACGAGCAGTACTTC	CASHDQTGYEQYF
TRBJ2-7	medium-sized	TRBV29-1	.	TGCAGCGCCGAAGGCGTAGAGGGTTACGAGCAGTACTTC	CSAEGVEGYEQYF
TRBJ1-4	.	TRBV29-1	.	TGCAGCGCAAGGACAGAACCGGATGAAAAACTGTTTTTT	CSARTEPDEKLFF
TRBJ1-2	few	TRBV6-5	.	TGTGCCAGCAGTTACGGGGCCCTTAACTATGGCTACACCTTC	CASSYGALNYGYTF
TRBJ2-2	medium-sized	TRBV27	.	TGTGCCAGCAGTTCCTCGTTGGGCGGGGAGCTGTTTTTT	CASSSSLGGELFF
TRBJ2-1	.	TRBV3-1	.	TGTGCCAGCAGCCTAGAGGGATACAATGAGCAGTTCTTC	CASSLEGYNEQFF
TRBJ2-1	medium-sized	TRBV7-3	TRBD2	TGTGCCAGCAGCTTAAACCCTGGACTAGCGGGCAATGAGCAGTTCTTC	CASSLNPGLAGNEQFF
TRBJ2-5	.	TRBV9	TRBD1	TGTGCCAGCAGCGTAGGGGGACAGGGGGCTAGTGAGACCCAGTACTTC	CASSVGGQGASETQYF
TRBJ2-3	.	TRBV9	TRBD1	TGTGCCAGCAGCGTAGCTACAGGGGTTAACACAGATACGCAGTATTTT	CASSVATGVNTDTQYF
TRBJ2-1	medium-sized	TRBV24-1	.	TGTGCCACCTCCGACGGGGAGGAGCAGTTCTTC	CATSDGEEQFF
TRBJ2-1	many	TRBV5-6	.	TGTGCCAGCAGCTTAGACAACGTTTATGAGCAGTTCTTC	CASSLDNVYEQFF
TRBJ1-5	medium-sized	TRBV6-1	.	TGTGCCAGCAGTGAGGGGAATCAGCCCCAGCATTTT	CASSEGNQPQHF
TRBJ1-5	.	TRBV20-1	.	TGCAGTGCTGACTCCCCGGACAACAGGGCTCGACCCAATCAGCCCCAGCATTTT	CSADSPDNRARPNQPQHF
TRBJ2-7	few	TRBV19	.	TGTGCCAGTAGTTGGGCCATAGCCTACGAGCAGTACTTC	CASSWAIAYEQYF
TRBJ2-7	few	TRBV19	TRBD1	TGTGCCAGTATGCAGGGGGAGTACTTC	CASMQGEYF
TRBJ2-1	few	TRBV30	.	TGTGCCTGGAGTGTAGTCCCCACCACTGAGCAGTTCTTC	CAWSVVPTTEQFF
TRBJ1-2	medium-sized	TRBV5-6	.	TGTGCCAGCAGCTTGGTACCGGTTGATCTGAACTATGGCTACACCTTC	CASSLVPVDLNYGYTF
TRBJ2-7	few	TRBV10-3	.	TGTGCCATCAGTGAGTCAGAAGGGCTCGAGCAGTACTTC	CAISESEGLEQYF
TRBJ1-1	few	TRBV11-2	.	TGTGCCAGCAGCTTTGGCCCCACTGAAGCTTTCTTT	CASSFGPTEAFF
TRBJ2-1	.	TRBV20-1	TRBD2	TGCAGTGTAGCTAGCGGGAGTGAGGTCGGTGAGCAGTTCTTC	CSVASGSEVGEQFF
TRBJ2-7	few	TRBV5-4	TRBD2	TGTGCCAGCAGCTGGACTAGCGGGGGGGCATACGAGCAGTACTTC	CASSWTSGGAYEQYF
TRBJ2-5	few	TRBV7-9	.	TGTGCCAGCAGCCCAAACGCGGGACACCACCAAGAGACCCAGTACTTC	CASSPNAGHHQETQYF
TRBJ2-7	.	TRBV28	TRBD2	TGTGCCAGCAGCTCGGGAGGGCTCGAGCAGTACTTC	CASSSGGLEQYF
TRBJ2-7	.	TRBV7-3	TRBD1	TGTGCCAGCAGCCCGACAGGGGGCGGGGAGCAGTACTTC	CASSPTGGGEQYF
TRBJ2-1	many	TRBV5-4	TRBD2	TGTGCCAGCAGCTTGCCTGGTAGCGGGATAGACAATGAGCAGTTCTTC	CASSLPGSGIDNEQFF